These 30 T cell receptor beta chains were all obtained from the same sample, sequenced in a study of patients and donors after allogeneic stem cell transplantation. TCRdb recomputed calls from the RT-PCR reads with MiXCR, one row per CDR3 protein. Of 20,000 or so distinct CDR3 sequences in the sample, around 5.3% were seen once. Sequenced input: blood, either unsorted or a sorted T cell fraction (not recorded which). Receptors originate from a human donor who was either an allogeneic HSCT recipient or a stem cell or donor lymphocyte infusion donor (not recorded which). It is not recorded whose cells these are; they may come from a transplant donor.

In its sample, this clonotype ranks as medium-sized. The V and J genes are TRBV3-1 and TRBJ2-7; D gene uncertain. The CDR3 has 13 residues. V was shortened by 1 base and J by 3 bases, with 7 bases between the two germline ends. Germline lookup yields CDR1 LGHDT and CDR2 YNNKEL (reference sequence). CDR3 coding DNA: TGTGCCAGCAGCCAAGGGGTGGGCTACGAGCAGTACTTC. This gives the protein CASSQGVGYEQYF.

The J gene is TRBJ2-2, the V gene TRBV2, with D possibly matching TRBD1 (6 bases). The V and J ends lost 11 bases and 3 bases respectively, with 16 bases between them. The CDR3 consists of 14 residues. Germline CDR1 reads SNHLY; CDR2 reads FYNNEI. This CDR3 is CAVPGRGYTGELFF. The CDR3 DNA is TGTGCCGTACCGGGCAGGGGTTACACCGGGGAGCTGTTTTTT. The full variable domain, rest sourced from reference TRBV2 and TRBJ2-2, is EPEVTQTPSHQVTQMGQEVILRCVPISNHLYFYWYRQILGQKVEFLVSFYNNEISEKSEIFDDQFSVERPDGSNFTLKIRSTKLEDSAMYFCAVPGRGYTGELFFGEGSRLTVL.

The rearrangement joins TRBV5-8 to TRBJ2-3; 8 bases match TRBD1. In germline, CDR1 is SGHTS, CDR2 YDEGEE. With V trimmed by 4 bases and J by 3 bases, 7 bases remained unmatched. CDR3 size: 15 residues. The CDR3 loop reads CASSDRDRHTDTQYF. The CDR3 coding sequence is TGTGCCAGCAGCGACAGGGACAGGCATACAGATACGCAGTATTTT.

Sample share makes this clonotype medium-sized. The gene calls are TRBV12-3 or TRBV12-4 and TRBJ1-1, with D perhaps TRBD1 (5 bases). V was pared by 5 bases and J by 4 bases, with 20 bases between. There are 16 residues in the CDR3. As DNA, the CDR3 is TGTGCCAGCAGTACGGATTTAGCGAATACAGGCACTGAAGCTTTCTTT. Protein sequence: CASSTDLANTGTEAFF.

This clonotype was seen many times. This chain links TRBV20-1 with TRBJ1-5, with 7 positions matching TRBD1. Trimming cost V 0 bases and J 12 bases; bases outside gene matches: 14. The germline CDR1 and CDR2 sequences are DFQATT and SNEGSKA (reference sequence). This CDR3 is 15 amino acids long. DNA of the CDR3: TGCAGTGCTAGAGACCCGGGACAGCAATATCGGGTCCAGCATTTT. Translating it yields CSARDPGQQYRVQHF.

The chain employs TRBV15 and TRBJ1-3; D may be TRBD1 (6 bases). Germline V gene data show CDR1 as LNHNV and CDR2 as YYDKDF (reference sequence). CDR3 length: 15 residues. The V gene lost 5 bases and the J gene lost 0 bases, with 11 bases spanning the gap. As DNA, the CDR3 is TGTGCCACCAGCGGATGGACAGCCTCTGGAAACACCATATATTTT. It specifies CATSGWTASGNTIYF.

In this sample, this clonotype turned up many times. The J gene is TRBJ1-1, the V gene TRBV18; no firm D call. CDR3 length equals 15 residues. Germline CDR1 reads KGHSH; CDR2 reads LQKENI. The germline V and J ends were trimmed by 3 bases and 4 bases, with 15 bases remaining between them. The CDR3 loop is CASSPTGGHGTEAFF. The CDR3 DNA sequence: TGTGCCAGCTCACCCACGGGAGGTCACGGCACTGAAGCTTTCTTT.

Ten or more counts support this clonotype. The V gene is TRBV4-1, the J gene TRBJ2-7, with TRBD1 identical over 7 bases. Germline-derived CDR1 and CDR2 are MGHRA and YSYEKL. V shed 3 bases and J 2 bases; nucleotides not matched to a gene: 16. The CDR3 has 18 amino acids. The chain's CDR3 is CASSQGFLFQDRAYEQYF. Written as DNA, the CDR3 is TGCGCCAGCAGCCAGGGATTCTTGTTCCAAGACAGGGCCTACGAGCAGTACTTC.

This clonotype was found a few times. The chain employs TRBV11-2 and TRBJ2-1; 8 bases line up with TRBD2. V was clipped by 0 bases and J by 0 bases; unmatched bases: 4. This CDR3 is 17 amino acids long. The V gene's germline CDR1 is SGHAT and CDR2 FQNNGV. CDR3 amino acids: CASSLDGSGSSYNEQFF. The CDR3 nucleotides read TGTGCCAGCAGCTTAGATGGGAGCGGGAGCTCCTACAATGAGCAGTTCTTC.

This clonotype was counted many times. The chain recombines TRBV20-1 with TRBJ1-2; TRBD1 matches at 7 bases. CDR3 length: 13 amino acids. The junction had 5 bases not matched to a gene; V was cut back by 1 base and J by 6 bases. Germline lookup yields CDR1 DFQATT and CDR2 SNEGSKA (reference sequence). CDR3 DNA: TGCAGTGCTAGAGGACAGGGTTTTGATGGCTACACCTTC. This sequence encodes CSARGQGFDGYTF.

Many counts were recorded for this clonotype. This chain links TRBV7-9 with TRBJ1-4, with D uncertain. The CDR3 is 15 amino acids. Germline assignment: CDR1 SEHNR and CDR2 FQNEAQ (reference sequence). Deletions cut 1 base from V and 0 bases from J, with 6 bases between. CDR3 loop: CASSLEWATNEKLFF. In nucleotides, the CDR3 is TGTGCCAGCAGCTTAGAGTGGGCAACTAATGAAAAACTGTTTTTT.

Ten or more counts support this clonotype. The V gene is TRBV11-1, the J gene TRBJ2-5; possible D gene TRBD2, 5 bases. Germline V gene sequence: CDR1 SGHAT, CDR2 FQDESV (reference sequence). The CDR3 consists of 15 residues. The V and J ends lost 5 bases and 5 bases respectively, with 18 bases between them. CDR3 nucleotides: TGTGCCAGCAGCCCGGTTGGAAGGGAGTTGGAGACCCAGTACTTC. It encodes CASSPVGRELETQYF. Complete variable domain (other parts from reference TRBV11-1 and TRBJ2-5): EAEVAQSPRYKITEKSQAVAFWCDPISGHATLYWYRQILGQGPELLVQFQDESVVDDSQLPKDRFSAERLKGVDSTLKIQPAELGDSAMYLCASSPVGRELETQYFGPGTRLLVL.

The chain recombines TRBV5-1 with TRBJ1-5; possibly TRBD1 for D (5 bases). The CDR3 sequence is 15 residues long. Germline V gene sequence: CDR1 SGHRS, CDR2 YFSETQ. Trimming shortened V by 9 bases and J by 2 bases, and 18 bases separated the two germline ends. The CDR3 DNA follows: TGCGCCACCATAGCGCCTGTAGGGGGCAATCAGCCCCAGCATTTT. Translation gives CATIAPVGGNQPQHF.

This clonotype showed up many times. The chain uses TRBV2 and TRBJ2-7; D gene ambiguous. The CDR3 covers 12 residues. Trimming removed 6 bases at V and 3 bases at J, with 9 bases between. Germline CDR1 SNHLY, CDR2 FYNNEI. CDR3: CASSTDGYEQYF. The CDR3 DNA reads TGTGCCAGCAGCACGGACGGCTACGAGCAGTACTTC.

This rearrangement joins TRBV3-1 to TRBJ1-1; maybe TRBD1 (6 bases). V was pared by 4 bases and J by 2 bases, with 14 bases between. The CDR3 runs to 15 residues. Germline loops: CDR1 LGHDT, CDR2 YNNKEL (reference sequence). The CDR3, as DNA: TGTGCCAGCAGCCCCACAGGGACGACTAACACTGAAGCTTTCTTT. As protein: CASSPTGTTNTEAFF.

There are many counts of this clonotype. The CDR3 DNA reads as TGTGCCAGCAGCTCGGCTGGAAACACCATATATTTT. Translation gives CASSSAGNTIYF. The chain links TRBV7-9 to TRBJ1-3; D remains ambiguous. This CDR3 spans 12 amino acids. V lost 4 bases to trimming and J lost 2 bases, with 3 bases between them. The V gene's germline CDR1 is SEHNR and CDR2 FQNEAQ (reference sequence).

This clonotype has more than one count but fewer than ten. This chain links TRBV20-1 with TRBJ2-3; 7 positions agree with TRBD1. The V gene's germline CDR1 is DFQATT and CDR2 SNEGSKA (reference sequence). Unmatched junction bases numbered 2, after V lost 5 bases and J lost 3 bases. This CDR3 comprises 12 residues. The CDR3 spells CSAPGQTDTQYF. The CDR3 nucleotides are TGCAGTGCTCCGGGACAGACAGATACGCAGTATTTT.

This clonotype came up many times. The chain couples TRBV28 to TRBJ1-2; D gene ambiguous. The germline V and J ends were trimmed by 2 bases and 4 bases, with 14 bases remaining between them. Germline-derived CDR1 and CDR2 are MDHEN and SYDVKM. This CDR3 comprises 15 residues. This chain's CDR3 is CASSLRPLSVYGYTF. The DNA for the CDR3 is TGTGCCAGCAGTTTACGACCTTTGAGTGTCTATGGCTACACCTTC.

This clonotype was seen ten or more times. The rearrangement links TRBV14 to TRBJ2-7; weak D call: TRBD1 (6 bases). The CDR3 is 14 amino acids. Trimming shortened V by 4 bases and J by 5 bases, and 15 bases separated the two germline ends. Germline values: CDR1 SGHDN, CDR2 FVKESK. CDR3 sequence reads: CASSLTTGYHEQYF. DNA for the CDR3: TGTGCCAGCAGCCTAACTACAGGGTACCACGAGCAGTACTTC. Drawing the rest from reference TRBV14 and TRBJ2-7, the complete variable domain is EAGVTQFPSHSVIEKGQTVTLRCDPISGHDNLYWYRRVMGKEIKFLLHFVKESKQDESGMPNNRFLAERTGGTYSTLKVQPAELEDSGVYFCASSLTTGYHEQYFGPGTRLTVT.

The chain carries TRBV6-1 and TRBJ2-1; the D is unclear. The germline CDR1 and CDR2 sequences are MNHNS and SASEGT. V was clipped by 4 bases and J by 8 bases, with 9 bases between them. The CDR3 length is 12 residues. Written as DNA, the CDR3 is TGTGCCAGCAGTGGGACGTCGGATGAGCAGTTCTTC. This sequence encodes CASSGTSDEQFF.

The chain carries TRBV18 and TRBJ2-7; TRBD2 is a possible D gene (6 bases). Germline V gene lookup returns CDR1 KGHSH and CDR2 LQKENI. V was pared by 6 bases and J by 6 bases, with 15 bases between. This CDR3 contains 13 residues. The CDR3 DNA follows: TGTGCCAGCTCCTTGTTCACTAGCATCGAGCAGTACTTC. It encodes CASSLFTSIEQYF. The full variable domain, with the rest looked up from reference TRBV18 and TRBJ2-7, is NAGVMQNPRHLVRRRGQEARLRCSPMKGHSHVYWYRQLPEEGLKFMVYLQKENIIDESGMPKERFSAEFPKEGPSILRIQQVVRGDSAAYFCASSLFTSIEQYFGPGTRLTVT.

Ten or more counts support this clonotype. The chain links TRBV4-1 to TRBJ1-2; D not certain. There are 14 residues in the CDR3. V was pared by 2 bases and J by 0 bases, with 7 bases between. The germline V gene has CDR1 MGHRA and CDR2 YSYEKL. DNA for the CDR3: TGCGCCAGCAGCCAATCTGAGTCTAACTATGGCTACACCTTC. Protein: CASSQSESNYGYTF.

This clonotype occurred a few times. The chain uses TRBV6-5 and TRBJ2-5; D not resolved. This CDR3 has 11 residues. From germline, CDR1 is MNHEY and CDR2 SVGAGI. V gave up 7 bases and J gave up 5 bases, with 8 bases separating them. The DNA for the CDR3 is TGTGCCAGCACGACGGGCGAGACCCAGTACTTC. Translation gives CASTTGETQYF.

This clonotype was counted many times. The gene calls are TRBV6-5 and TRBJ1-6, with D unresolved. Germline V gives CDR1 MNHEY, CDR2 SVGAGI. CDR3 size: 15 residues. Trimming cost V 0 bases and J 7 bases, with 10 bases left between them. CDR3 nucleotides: TGTGCCAGCAGTTACTCAAGGGATACAAATTCACCCCTCCACTTT. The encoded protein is CASSYSRDTNSPLHF.

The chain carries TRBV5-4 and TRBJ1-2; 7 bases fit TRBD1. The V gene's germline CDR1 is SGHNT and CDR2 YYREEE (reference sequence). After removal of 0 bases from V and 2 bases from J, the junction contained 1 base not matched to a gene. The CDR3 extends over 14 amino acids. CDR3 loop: CASSLATGNYGYTF. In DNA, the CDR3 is TGTGCCAGCAGCTTGGCGACAGGGAACTATGGCTACACCTTC.

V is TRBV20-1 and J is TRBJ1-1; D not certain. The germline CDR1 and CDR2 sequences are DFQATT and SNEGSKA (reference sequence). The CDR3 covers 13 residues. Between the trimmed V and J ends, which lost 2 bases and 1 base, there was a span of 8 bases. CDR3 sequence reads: CSARYSKNTEAFF. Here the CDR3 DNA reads TGCAGTGCTAGATACAGCAAGAACACTGAAGCTTTCTTT.

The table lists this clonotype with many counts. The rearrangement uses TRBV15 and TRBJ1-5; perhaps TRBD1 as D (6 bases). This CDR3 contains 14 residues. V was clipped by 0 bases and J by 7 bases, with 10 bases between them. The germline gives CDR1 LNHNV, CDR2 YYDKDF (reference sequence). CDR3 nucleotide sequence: TGTGCCACCAGCAGAGAAGGGGGTGGGCAGCCCCAGCATTTT. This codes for CATSREGGGQPQHF.

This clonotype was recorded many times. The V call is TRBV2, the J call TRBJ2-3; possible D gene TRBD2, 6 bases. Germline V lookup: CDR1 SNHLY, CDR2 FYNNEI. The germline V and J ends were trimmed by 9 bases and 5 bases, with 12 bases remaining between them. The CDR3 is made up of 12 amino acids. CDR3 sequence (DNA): TGTGCCAGTGAGGAGGGCGGAGATACGCAGTATTTT. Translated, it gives CASEEGGDTQYF.

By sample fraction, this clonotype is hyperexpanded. CDR3 region: CASSSPPDSPQETQYF. The DNA for the CDR3 is TGCGCCAGCAGCTCACCGCCGGACAGCCCCCAAGAGACCCAGTACTTC. The chain recombines TRBV5-1 with TRBJ2-5; D may be TRBD1 (6 bases). The V end was cut by 3 bases, the J end by 1 base, with 16 bases between. CDR1 and CDR2 (germline): SGHRS, YFSETQ. The CDR3 is made up of 16 amino acids.

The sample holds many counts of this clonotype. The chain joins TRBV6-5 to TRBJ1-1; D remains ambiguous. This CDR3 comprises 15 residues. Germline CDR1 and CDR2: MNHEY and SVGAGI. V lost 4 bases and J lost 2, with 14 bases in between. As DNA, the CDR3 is TGTGCCAGCAGTTCCCGGGCGGGCAAAAACACTGAAGCTTTCTTT. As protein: CASSSRAGKNTEAFF.